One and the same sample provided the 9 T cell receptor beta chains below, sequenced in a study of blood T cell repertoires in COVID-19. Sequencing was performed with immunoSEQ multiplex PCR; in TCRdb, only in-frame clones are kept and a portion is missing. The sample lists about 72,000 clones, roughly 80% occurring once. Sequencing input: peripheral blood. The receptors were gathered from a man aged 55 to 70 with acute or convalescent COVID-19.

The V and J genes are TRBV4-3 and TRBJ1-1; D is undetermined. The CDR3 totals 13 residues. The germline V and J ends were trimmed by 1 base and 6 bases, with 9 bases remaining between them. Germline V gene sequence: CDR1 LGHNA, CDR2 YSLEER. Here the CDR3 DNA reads TGCGCCAGCAGCCAAGGGCGGTGGGCTGAAGCTTTCTTT. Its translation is CASSQGRWAEAFF.

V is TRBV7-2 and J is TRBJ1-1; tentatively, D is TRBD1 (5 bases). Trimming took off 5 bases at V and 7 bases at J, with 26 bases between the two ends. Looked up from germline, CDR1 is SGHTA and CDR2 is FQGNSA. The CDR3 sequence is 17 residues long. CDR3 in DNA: TGTGCCAGCAGCGGGCGGGAGGTAAAGTTTGGGGCTAATGAAGCTTTCTTT. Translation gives CASSGREVKFGANEAFF.

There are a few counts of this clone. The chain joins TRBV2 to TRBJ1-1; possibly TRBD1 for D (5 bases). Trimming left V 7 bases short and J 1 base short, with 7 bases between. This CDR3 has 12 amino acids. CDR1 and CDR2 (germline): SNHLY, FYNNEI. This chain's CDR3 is CASIGGNTEAFF. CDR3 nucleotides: TGTGCCAGCATCGGGGGGAACACTGAAGCTTTCTTT.

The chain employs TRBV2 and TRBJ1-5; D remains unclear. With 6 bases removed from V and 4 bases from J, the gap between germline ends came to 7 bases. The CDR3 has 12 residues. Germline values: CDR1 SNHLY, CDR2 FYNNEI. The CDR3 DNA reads TGTGCCAGCAGAGCCGAGAATCAGCCCCAGCATTTT. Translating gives CASRAENQPQHF.

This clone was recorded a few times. For the CDR3, the DNA is TGTGCCAGTAAGGGGGCAGCGGCTTCACCCCTCCACTTT. Its protein is CASKGAAASPLHF. The chain employs TRBV12-3 or TRBV12-4 and TRBJ1-6; 7 positions match TRBD1. With 9 bases clipped from V and 9 bases from J, the junction kept 8 bases outside the gene matches. This CDR3 has 13 residues.

For the CDR3, the DNA is TGTGCCAGCAGCCCCTCAGGGGGGAACACTGAAGCTTTCTTT. Protein sequence: CASSPSGGNTEAFF. This chain connects TRBV9 to TRBJ1-1, with 7 bases fitting TRBD1. The CDR3 extends over 14 amino acids. Germline CDR1 and CDR2: SGDLS and YYNGEE. The V gene end was trimmed by 4 bases and the J gene end by 1 base; junction bases not matched to a gene: 4.

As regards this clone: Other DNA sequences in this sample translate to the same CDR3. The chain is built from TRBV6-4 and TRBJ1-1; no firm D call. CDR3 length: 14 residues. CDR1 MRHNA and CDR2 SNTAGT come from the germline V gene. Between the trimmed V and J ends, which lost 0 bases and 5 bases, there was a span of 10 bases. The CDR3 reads CASSDSSRGTEAFF. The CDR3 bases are TGTGCCAGCAGTGACTCGAGCAGAGGGACTGAAGCTTTCTTT.

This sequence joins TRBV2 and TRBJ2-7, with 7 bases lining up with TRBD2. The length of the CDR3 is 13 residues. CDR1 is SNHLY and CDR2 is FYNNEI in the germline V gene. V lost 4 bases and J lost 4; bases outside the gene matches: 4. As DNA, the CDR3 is TGTGCCAGCAGTGGCCTAGCGGTTTACGAGCAGTACTTC. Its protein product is CASSGLAVYEQYF.

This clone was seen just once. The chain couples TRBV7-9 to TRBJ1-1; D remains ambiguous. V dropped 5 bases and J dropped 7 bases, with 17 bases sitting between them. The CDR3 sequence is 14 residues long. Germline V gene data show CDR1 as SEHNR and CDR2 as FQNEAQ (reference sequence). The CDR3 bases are TGTGCCAGCAGCCCTAGCGGCGGAGGGATTGAAGCTTTCTTT. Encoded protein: CASSPSGGGIEAFF.